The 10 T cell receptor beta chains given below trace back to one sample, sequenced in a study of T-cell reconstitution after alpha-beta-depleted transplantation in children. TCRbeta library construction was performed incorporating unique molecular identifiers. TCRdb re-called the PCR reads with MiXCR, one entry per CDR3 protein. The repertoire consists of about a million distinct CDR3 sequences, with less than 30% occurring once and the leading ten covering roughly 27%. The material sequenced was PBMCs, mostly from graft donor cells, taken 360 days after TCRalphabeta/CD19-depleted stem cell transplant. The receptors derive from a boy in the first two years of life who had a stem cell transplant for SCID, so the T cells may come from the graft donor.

In DNA form, the CDR3 reads TGTGCCACCAGCCACGAAGGGACTAGCGGGGGAGGGCAGTTCTTC. Its protein is CATSHEGTSGGGQFF. The gene calls are TRBV15 and TRBJ2-1; TRBD2 matches 14 bases. The CDR3 totals 15 residues. Germline V lookup: CDR1 LNHNV, CDR2 YYDKDF (reference sequence). V lost 5 bases, J lost 12 bases, and 9 bases stayed unmatched.

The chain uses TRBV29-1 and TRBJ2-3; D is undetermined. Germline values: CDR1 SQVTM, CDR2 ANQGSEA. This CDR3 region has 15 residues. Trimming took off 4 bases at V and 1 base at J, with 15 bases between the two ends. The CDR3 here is CSVVIGALGTDTQYF. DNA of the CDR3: TGCAGCGTTGTTATTGGAGCTTTGGGCACAGATACGCAGTATTTT.

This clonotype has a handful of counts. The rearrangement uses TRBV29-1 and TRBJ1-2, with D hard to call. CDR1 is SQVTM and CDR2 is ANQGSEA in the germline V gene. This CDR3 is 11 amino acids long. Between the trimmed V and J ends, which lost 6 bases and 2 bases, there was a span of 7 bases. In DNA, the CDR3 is TGCAGCGTGCGCCAGAACTATGGCTACACCTTC. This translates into CSVRQNYGYTF.

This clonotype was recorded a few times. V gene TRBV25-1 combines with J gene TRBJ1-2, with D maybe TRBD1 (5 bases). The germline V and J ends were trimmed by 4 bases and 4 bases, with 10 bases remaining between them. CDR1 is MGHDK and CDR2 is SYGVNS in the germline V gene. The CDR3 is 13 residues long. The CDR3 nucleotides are TGTGCCAGCAGTGGTCCAGGGAGCTATGGCTACACCTTC. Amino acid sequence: CASSGPGSYGYTF.

The CDR3 bases are TGCAGTGCTTCCGGGACGGTAGCCTACAATGAGCAGTTCTTC. This encodes CSASGTVAYNEQFF. The chain couples TRBV20-1 to TRBJ2-1; D possibly matches TRBD1 or TRBD2 (5 bases each). The CDR3 is 14 amino acids. Germline loops: CDR1 DFQATT, CDR2 SNEGSKA (reference sequence). Trimming removed 5 bases from V and 2 bases from J, with 13 bases in between.

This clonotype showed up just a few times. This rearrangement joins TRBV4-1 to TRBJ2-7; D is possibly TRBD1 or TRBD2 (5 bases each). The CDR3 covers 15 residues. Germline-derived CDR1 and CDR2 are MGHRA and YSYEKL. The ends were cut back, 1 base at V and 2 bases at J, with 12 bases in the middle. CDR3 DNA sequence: TGCGCCAGCAGCCAAGCGGCAGGGAGAGCCTACGAGCAGTACTTC. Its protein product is CASSQAAGRAYEQYF.

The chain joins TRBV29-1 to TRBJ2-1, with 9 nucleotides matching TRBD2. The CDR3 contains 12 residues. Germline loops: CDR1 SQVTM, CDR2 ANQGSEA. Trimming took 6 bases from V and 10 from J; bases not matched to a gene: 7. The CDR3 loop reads CSVISGGGEQFF. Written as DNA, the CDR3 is TGCAGCGTAATTAGCGGGGGAGGGGAGCAGTTCTTC.

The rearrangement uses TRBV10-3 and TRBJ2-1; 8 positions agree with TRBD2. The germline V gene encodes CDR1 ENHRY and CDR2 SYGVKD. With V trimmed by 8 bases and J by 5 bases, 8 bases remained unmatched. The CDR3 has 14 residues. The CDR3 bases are TGTGCCATCCACGGGGGGGCCCTGGACAATGAGCAGTTCTTC. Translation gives CAIHGGALDNEQFF.

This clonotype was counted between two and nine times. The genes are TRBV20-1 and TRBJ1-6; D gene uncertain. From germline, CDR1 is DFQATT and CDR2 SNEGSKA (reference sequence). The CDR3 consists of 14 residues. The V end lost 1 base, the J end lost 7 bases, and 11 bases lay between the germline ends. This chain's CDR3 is CSARVGTENSPLHF. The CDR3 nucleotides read TGCAGTGCTAGAGTAGGAACGGAAAATTCACCCCTCCACTTT.

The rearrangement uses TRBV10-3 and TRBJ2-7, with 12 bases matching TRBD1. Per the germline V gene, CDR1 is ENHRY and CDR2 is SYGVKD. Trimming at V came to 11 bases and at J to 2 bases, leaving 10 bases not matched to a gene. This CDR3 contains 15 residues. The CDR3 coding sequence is TGTGCCTCCAGGGACAGGGGGCCCTCGACCTACGAGCAGTACTTC. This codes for CASRDRGPSTYEQYF.